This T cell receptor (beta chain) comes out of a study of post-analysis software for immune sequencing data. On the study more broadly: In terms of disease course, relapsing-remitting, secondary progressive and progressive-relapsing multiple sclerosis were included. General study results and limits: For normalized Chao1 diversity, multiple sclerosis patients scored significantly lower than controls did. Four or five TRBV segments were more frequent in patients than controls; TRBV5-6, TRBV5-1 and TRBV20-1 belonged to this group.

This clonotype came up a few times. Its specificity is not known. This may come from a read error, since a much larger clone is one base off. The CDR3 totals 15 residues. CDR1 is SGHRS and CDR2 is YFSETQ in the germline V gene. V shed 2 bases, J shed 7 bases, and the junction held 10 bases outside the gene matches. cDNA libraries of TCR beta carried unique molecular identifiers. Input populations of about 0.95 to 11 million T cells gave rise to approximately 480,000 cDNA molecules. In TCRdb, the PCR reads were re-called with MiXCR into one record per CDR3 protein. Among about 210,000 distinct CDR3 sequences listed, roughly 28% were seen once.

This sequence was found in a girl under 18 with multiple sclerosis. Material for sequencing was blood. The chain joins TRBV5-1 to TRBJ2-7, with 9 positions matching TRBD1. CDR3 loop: CASSFTTGGYNEQYF. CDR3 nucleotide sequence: TGCGCCAGCAGCTTCACGACAGGGGGGTACAATGAGCAGTACTTC.